Listed below are T cell receptor beta chains from one sample, sequenced in a study of metastatic and nonmetastatic thyroid tumors. Using MiXCR, TCRdb re-called clones from the PCR reads. The sample yields tens of thousands of clones, more than 15% seen once. The material sequenced was blood. The source is a female donor with papillary thyroid cancer or a benign thyroid nodule (not recorded which). Some clones in this sample may be carry-over from other donors' samples. Each CDR3 is given with its conserved first and last residue. D genes are given only for firm matches. Not all rows give a size; the values are once, few, many and, for expanded clones, a class.

>many|-|TRBV11-2|TRBJ2-5
CASTHQETQYF
TGTGCCAGCACCCACCAGGAGACCCAGTACTTC
>-|-|TRBV29-1|TRBJ1-2
CSVDELANYGYTF
TGCAGCGTTGATGAATTGGCCAACTATGGCTACACCTTC
>many|TRBD2|TRBV2|TRBJ2-7
CASRLTSGAYEQYF
TGTGCCAGCAGGCTGACTAGCGGGGCCTACGAGCAGTACTTC
>-|TRBD1|TRBV20-1|TRBJ2-2
CSARVTGGKSTGELFF
TGCAGTGCTAGAGTAACAGGGGGCAAGAGCACCGGGGAGCTGTTTTTT
>many|TRBD1|TRBV5-4|TRBJ1-6
CASSRQGYSPLHF
TGTGCCAGCAGCCGACAGGGATATTCACCCCTCCACTTT
>many|TRBD1|TRBV10-1|TRBJ2-7
CASIVRGQGEAYEQYF
TGCGCCAGCATCGTTCGTGGACAGGGTGAGGCATACGAGCAGTACTTC
>many|TRBD2|TRBV25-1|TRBJ2-7
CASSDWTSSEQYF
TGTGCCAGCAGTGACTGGACTAGCAGCGAGCAGTACTTC
>many|-|TRBV11-2|TRBJ2-1
CASSLGLQNEQFF
TGTGCCAGCAGCTTAGGGCTCCAAAATGAGCAGTTCTTC
>many|-|TRBV7-9|TRBJ2-2
CASSLSTGELFF
TGTGCCAGCAGCTTATCCACCGGGGAGCTGTTTTTT
>many|-|TRBV28|TRBJ2-2
CASSLARGGAGELFF
TGTGCCAGCAGTTTAGCCAGGGGGGGCGCCGGGGAGCTGTTTTTT
>few|-|TRBV6-1|TRBJ2-1
CASSTGSSYNEQFF
TGTGCCAGCAGCACAGGAAGCTCCTACAATGAGCAGTTCTTC
>many|-|TRBV6-5|TRBJ1-2
CASSYKGASKGYTF
TGTGCCAGCAGTTACAAAGGAGCCTCTAAGGGCTACACCTTC
>-|TRBD1|TRBV28|TRBJ2-3
CASRTTGAFLTDTQYF
TGTGCCAGTAGAACGACAGGGGCTTTCCTAACAGATACGCAGTATTTT
>few|TRBD2|TRBV6-1|TRBJ2-2
CASSDGGLTWELFF
TGTGCCAGCAGTGACGGGGGGTTAACCTGGGAGCTGTTTTTT
>-|-|TRBV11-3|TRBJ1-6
CASRFPHSPLHF
TGTGCCAGCAGATTTCCGCATTCACCGCTCCACTTT
>-|-|TRBV11-2|TRBJ1-1
CASSLRQAGATEAFF
TGTGCCAGCAGCTTAAGACAGGCGGGAGCCACTGAAGCTTTCTTT
>-|-|TRBV6-1|TRBJ2-3
CASSLLEVTDTQYF
TGTGCCAGCAGCCTACTGGAAGTCACAGATACGCAGTATTTT
>many|TRBD2|TRBV24-1|TRBJ2-1
CAAGGGAGASYNEQFF
TGTGCCGCGGGCGGGGGGGCAGGGGCCTCCTACAATGAGCAGTTCTTC
>-|TRBD2|TRBV11-2|TRBJ2-1
CASRSGTSGGEQFF
TGTGCCAGCAGATCCGGGACTAGTGGCGGTGAGCAGTTCTTC
>few|-|TRBV19|TRBJ2-1
CATKGGTFYNEQFF
TGTGCCACAAAGGGCGGTACCTTCTACAATGAGCAGTTCTTC
>-|TRBD1|TRBV18|TRBJ2-7
CASSPPRGQGTSYEQYF
TGTGCCAGCTCACCCCCTAGGGGACAGGGGACATCCTACGAGCAGTACTTC
>many|TRBD2|TRBV29-1|TRBJ2-7
CSAFPGLAGEAGNEQYF
TGCAGCGCCTTCCCGGGACTAGCGGGAGAGGCTGGAAACGAGCAGTACTTC
>-|TRBD1|TRBV27|TRBJ1-2
CASSLSIQGRGYTF
TGTGCCAGCAGTTTATCGATACAGGGGAGAGGCTACACCTTC
>few|-|TRBV24-1|TRBJ2-1
CATSAQGWSEQFF
TGTGCCACCAGTGCCCAGGGTTGGAGCGAGCAGTTCTTC
>many|-|TRBV11-2|TRBJ2-1
CASSLERLRGSYNEQFF
TGTGCCAGCAGCTTAGAGAGGTTACGAGGCTCCTACAATGAGCAGTTCTTC
>many|TRBD1|TRBV12-3/TRBV12-4|TRBJ1-1
CASSWGTANTEAFF
TGTGCCAGCAGTTGGGGGACAGCGAACACTGAAGCTTTCTTT
>-|-|TRBV24-1|TRBJ1-2
CATSDFGGWVYTF
TGTGCCACCAGTGATTTTGGGGGTTGGGTCTACACCTTC
>many|TRBD1|TRBV7-8|TRBJ2-7
CASSFNRGPPYEQYF
TGTGCCAGCAGCTTTAACAGGGGACCGCCCTACGAGCAGTACTTC
>medium-sized|-|TRBV28|TRBJ1-2
CASSPMEGAHGYTF
TGTGCCAGCAGTCCTATGGAGGGTGCCCATGGCTACACCTTC
>once|TRBD2|TRBV4-1|TRBJ2-7
CASSQGRTSDSYEQYF
TGCGCCAGCAGCCAAGGGCGGACTAGCGACTCCTACGAGCAGTACTTC
>-|-|TRBV7-2|TRBJ2-7
CASILTVGAYEQYF
TGTGCCAGCATCCTGACAGTGGGCGCCTACGAGCAGTACTTC
>-|-|TRBV28|TRBJ1-1
CASYTWPSRAFF
TGTGCCAGTTATACTTGGCCCTCTCGAGCTTTCTTT
>many|-|TRBV30|TRBJ1-2
CAWSMGGQWDYGYTF
TGTGCCTGGAGCATGGGGGGGCAATGGGACTATGGCTACACCTTC
>many|TRBD2|TRBV6-5|TRBJ2-1
CASSYLGLDYNEQFF
TGTGCCAGCAGTTACTTGGGACTAGACTACAATGAGCAGTTCTTC
>many|-|TRBV27|TRBJ2-2
CASSTTNTGELFF
TGTGCCAGCAGTACTACTAACACCGGGGAGCTGTTTTTT
>-|TRBD1|TRBV27|TRBJ2-5
CASRRTGGWETQSF
TGTGCCAGCAGGAGGACAGGGGGGTGGGAGACCCAGTCCTTC
>many|-|TRBV30|TRBJ1-2
CAWFQAYGYTF
TGTGCCTGGTTTCAGGCCTATGGCTACACCTTC
>-|-|TRBV28|TRBJ1-3
CASTTRASGYVGNTIYF
TGCGCCAGCACTACCCGGGCGTCGGGGTATGTTGGAAACACCATATATTTT
>many|-|TRBV20-1|TRBJ1-4
CSVRGADEKLFF
TGCAGCGTTAGGGGCGCGGATGAAAAACTGTTTTTT
>many|-|TRBV6-1|TRBJ1-2
CASSSMGGYTF
TGTGCCAGCAGTTCTATGGGGGGCTACACCTTC
>medium-sized|-|TRBV6-1|TRBJ2-7
CASRRPSSYEQYF
TGTGCCAGCCGCCGACCCAGCTCCTACGAGCAGTACTTC
>-|-|TRBV19|TRBJ1-2
CASSQKGIGDYGYTF
TGTGCCAGTAGCCAAAAGGGGATCGGAGACTATGGCTACACCTTC
>many|-|TRBV7-3|TRBJ2-1
CASSPVGGSYNEQFF
TGTGCCAGCAGCCCCGTAGGGGGGTCCTACAATGAGCAGTTCTTC
>-|TRBD2|TRBV6-1|TRBJ2-1
CAAGTSFEEFF
TGTGCCGCCGGGACTAGCTTCGAGGAGTTCTTC
>many|-|TRBV6-6|TRBJ2-3
CASSYSGSTDTQYF
TGTGCCAGCAGTTACTCCGGGAGCACAGATACGCAGTATTTT
>-|-|TRBV6-2/TRBV6-3|TRBJ2-6
CVSSRETGANVLTF
TGTGTCAGCAGCAGGGAAACTGGGGCCAACGTCCTGACTTTC